The 28 T cell receptor beta chains presented below share a single source sample, sequenced in a study of T cell responses to AZD1222 COVID-19 vaccine. The method was immunoSEQ multiplex PCR; TCRdb's version includes in-frame clones alone and lacks a portion of them. The profile shows around 130,000 clones, roughly nine tenths of them singletons. Specimen: peripheral blood, collected on day 0 of AZD1222 vaccination. Receptor source: an adult in good health.

The gene calls are TRBV28 and TRBJ2-3; 7 bases match TRBD1. The trim removed 8 bases at V and 5 bases at J, leaving 10 bases unmatched. Germline V lookup: CDR1 MDHEN, CDR2 SYDVKM. The CDR3 is 14 residues long. In DNA, the CDR3 is TGTGCCAGCCGGACGAGGGGGCGCGAAGATACGCAGTATTTT. Translation gives CASRTRGREDTQYF. Using reference TRBV28 and TRBJ2-3 for the parts outside the CDR3, the full variable domain is DVKVTQSSRYLVKRTGEKVFLECVQDMDHENMFWYRQDPGLGLRLIYFSYDVKMKEKGDIPEGYSVSREKKERFSLILESASTNQTSMYLCASRTRGREDTQYFGPGTRLTVL.

The chain recombines TRBV29-1 with TRBJ1-4; 9 bases line up with TRBD1. CDR1 and CDR2 from the germline V gene are SQVTM and ANQGSEA. The CDR3 covers 13 residues. The trim removed 5 bases at V and 8 bases at J, leaving 6 bases unmatched. CDR3 residues: CSVSRQGEEKLFF. DNA of the CDR3: TGCAGCGTTTCCCGACAGGGGGAAGAAAAACTGTTTTTT.

The chain carries TRBV7-3 and TRBJ2-6; D is ambiguous. This CDR3 is 14 amino acids long. Per the germline V gene, CDR1 is SGHTA and CDR2 is FQGTGA. Trimming took off 4 bases at V and 0 bases at J, with 4 bases between the two ends. The CDR3 nucleotides read TGTGCCAGCAGCTCAAACTCTGGGGCCAACGTCCTGACTTTC. This sequence encodes CASSSNSGANVLTF. Full variable domain (rest looked up from reference TRBV7-3 and TRBJ2-6): GAGVSQTPSNKVTEKGKYVELRCDPISGHTALYWYRQSLGQGPEFLIYFQGTGAADDSGLPNDRFFAVRPEGSVSTLKIQRTERGDSAVYLCASSSNSGANVLTFGAGSRLTVL.

This clone was found once. The rearrangement links TRBV28 to TRBJ1-4; D gene unclear. There are 15 residues in the CDR3. The ends were cut back, 3 bases at V and 6 bases at J, with 14 bases in the middle. Per the germline V gene, CDR1 is MDHEN and CDR2 is SYDVKM. CDR3 loop: CASSFSPGLDEKLFF. Written as DNA, the CDR3 is TGTGCCAGCAGTTTCTCGCCCGGGCTGGATGAAAAACTGTTTTTT.

This chain links TRBV7-9 with TRBJ1-4; D is uncertain. The CDR3 extends over 15 amino acids. The V gene's germline CDR1 is SEHNR and CDR2 FQNEAQ (reference sequence). V lost 0 bases and J lost 0, with 5 bases in between. CDR3 protein: CASSLARTTNEKLFF. In DNA, the CDR3 is TGTGCCAGCAGCTTAGCTCGAACAACTAATGAAAAACTGTTTTTT.

This chain's CDR3 is CASSPEGPRVETQYF. DNA for the CDR3: TGTGCCAGCAGCCCGGAGGGCCCGAGAGTGGAGACCCAGTACTTC. This rearrangement joins TRBV7-3 to TRBJ2-5, with TRBD2 as a possible D gene (6 bases). Germline loops: CDR1 SGHTA, CDR2 FQGTGA. The CDR3 totals 15 residues. The ends were cut back, 5 bases at V and 5 bases at J, with 18 bases in the middle.

V and J are TRBV4-1 and TRBJ1-3; no clear D gene. The ends were cut back, 3 bases at V and 0 bases at J, with 12 bases in the middle. The CDR3 length is 16 residues. Germline assignment: CDR1 MGHRA and CDR2 YSYEKL. CDR3 protein: CASSQERGISGNTIYF. CDR3 in DNA: TGCGCCAGCAGCCAGGAACGGGGAATCTCTGGAAACACCATATATTTT.

V gene TRBV29-1 combines with J gene TRBJ2-5; D is possibly TRBD2 (5 bases). The CDR3 runs 11 residues. The V end lost 6 bases, the J end lost 2 bases, and 7 bases lay between the germline ends. In germline, CDR1 is SQVTM, CDR2 ANQGSEA. Written as DNA, the CDR3 is TGCAGCGTATCGGGGCAAGAGACCCAGTACTTC. It translates to CSVSGQETQYF.

The CDR3 DNA is TGTGCCAGCACACAATCGGGGTGGAGCTCCTACGAGCAGTACTTC. Residues: CASTQSGWSSYEQYF. The gene calls are TRBV2 and TRBJ2-7, with D tentatively TRBD2 (5 bases). The CDR3 extends over 15 amino acids. Germline-derived CDR1 and CDR2 are SNHLY and FYNNEI. The V gene lost 7 bases and the J gene lost 0 bases, with 16 bases spanning the gap.

The V call is TRBV28, the J call TRBJ1-6; D call uncertain. The V end was cut by 4 bases, the J end by 7 bases, with 11 bases between. The CDR3 contains 14 residues. From germline, CDR1 is MDHEN and CDR2 SYDVKM. DNA of the CDR3: TGTGCCAGCAGTTCCCGGGCGGGCAATTCACCCCTCCACTTT. Translation gives CASSSRAGNSPLHF. Full variable domain (outside the CDR3, taken from reference TRBV28 and TRBJ1-6): DVKVTQSSRYLVKRTGEKVFLECVQDMDHENMFWYRQDPGLGLRLIYFSYDVKMKEKGDIPEGYSVSREKKERFSLILESASTNQTSMYLCASSSRAGNSPLHFGNGTRLTVT.

V gene TRBV5-1 combines with J gene TRBJ2-3, with unresolved D. The V gene's germline CDR1 is SGHRS and CDR2 YFSETQ. V was pared by 1 base and J by 5 bases, with 5 bases between. The CDR3 loop spans 12 amino acids. CDR3 sequence: CASSLLGDTQYF. The DNA for the CDR3 is TGCGCCAGCAGCTTGCTAGGAGATACGCAGTATTTT.

J is TRBJ2-7 and V is TRBV5-6, with D tentatively TRBD2 (5 bases). Germline CDR1 reads SGHDT; CDR2 reads YYEEEE. The length of the CDR3 is 16 residues. The V end lost 1 base, the J end lost 0 bases, and 14 bases lay between the germline ends. CDR3 DNA sequence: TGTGCCAGCAGCTTGCCCGACCGGAGGAGCTCCTACGAGCAGTACTTC. This translates into CASSLPDRRSSYEQYF. Together with reference TRBV5-6 and TRBJ2-7, the CDR3 gives the full variable domain: DAGVTQSPTHLIKTRGQQVTLRCSPKSGHDTVSWYQQALGQGPQFIFQYYEEEERQRGNFPDRFSGHQFPNYSSELNVNALLLGDSALYLCASSLPDRRSSYEQYFGPGTRLTVT.

This clone showed up just once. The rearrangement joins TRBV6-2 or TRBV6-3 to TRBJ2-2, with TRBD2 identical over 8 bases. The CDR3 is 15 residues long. Germline assignment: CDR1 MNHEY and CDR2 SVGEGT. Trimming removed 4 bases from V and 6 bases from J; junction bases left unmatched: 7. CDR3 region: CASSFSRTSPGELFF. CDR3 bases: TGTGCCAGCAGTTTCTCCCGGACTAGCCCCGGGGAGCTGTTTTTT.

The chain employs TRBV19 and TRBJ2-3; D is undetermined. Germline CDR1 is LNHDA and CDR2 is SQIVND (reference sequence). The CDR3 runs to 13 residues. V dropped 1 base and J dropped 5 bases, with 7 bases sitting between them. The CDR3 nucleotides are TGTGCCAGTAGTATAGGAGTTGAAGATACGCAGTATTTT. It yields the protein CASSIGVEDTQYF.

The rearrangement uses TRBV23-1 and TRBJ2-5, with D tentatively TRBD1 (5 bases). TRBV23-1 belongs to the ORF category, with a function that is uncertain. The CDR3 is 16 residues long. Trimming shortened V by 4 bases and J by 4 bases, and 19 bases separated the two germline ends. The CDR3 coding sequence is TGCGCCAGCAGTCGATATCGGACAACCCACTCAGAGACCCAGTACTTC. Its protein is CASSRYRTTHSETQYF.

CDR3 protein: CASINRYNEQFF. CDR3 DNA: TGTGCCAGCATCAACCGCTACAATGAGCAGTTCTTC. The chain employs TRBV6-5 and TRBJ2-1; D ambiguous. Germline assignment: CDR1 MNHEY and CDR2 SVGAGI. This CDR3 spans 12 amino acids. Trimming removed 7 bases at V and 3 bases at J, with 7 bases between.

The V call is TRBV5-1, the J call TRBJ1-6; D is undetermined. CDR1 SGHRS and CDR2 YFSETQ come from the germline V gene. This CDR3 has 16 amino acids. V was shortened by 4 bases and J by 6 bases, with 17 bases between the two germline ends. The CDR3 DNA reads as TGCGCCAGCAGCAAAAAGCGAGGGAAGGGTAATTCACCCCTCCACTTT. Translation gives CASSKKRGKGNSPLHF.

The rearrangement links TRBV27 to TRBJ1-2, with TRBD1 matching over 7 bases. The CDR3 covers 15 residues. Germline trimming cut 6 bases from V and 0 bases from J; bases unmatched to any gene: 7. Germline V gives CDR1 MNHEY, CDR2 SMNVEV (reference sequence). The CDR3 bases are TGTGCCAGCAGGCCGACAGGGAGGGCTAACTATGGCTACACCTTC. Its protein is CASRPTGRANYGYTF.

The chain carries TRBV2 and TRBJ2-7; D possibly matches TRBD1 or TRBD2 (5 bases each). The V gene's germline CDR1 is SNHLY and CDR2 FYNNEI. The V and J ends lost 8 bases and 4 bases respectively, with 18 bases between them. This CDR3 comprises 14 residues. In nucleotides, the CDR3 is TGTGCCAGCCGGGATACTGGGACGGTGTACGAGCAGTACTTC. It translates to CASRDTGTVYEQYF.

The chain uses TRBV4-3 and TRBJ1-2; a possible D gene is TRBD1 (5 bases). This CDR3 is 16 amino acids long. Germline V lookup: CDR1 LGHNA, CDR2 YSLEER. With 0 bases removed from V and 4 bases from J, the gap between germline ends came to 15 bases. The CDR3 bases are TGCGCCAGCAGCCAAGATACGAGTGGGGACCCCTATGGCTACACCTTC. This codes for CASSQDTSGDPYGYTF.

The V and J genes are TRBV9 and TRBJ1-6, with D hard to call. V was cut by 4 bases and J by 5 bases, with 19 bases left in between. This CDR3 contains 17 residues. Germline V gene lookup returns CDR1 SGDLS and CDR2 YYNGEE. Here the CDR3 DNA reads TGTGCCAGCAGCCGCGGCGCAAGAGCAGCTAATAATTCACCCCTCCACTTT. It translates to CASSRGARAANNSPLHF.

The CDR3 DNA reads as TGTGCCAGCAGCTTAGCAGGGGGTGGTGAAAAACTGTTTTTT. This encodes CASSLAGGGEKLFF. The V gene is TRBV7-9, the J gene TRBJ1-4; D possibly corresponds to TRBD1 (6 bases). The CDR3 consists of 14 residues. The germline V gene has CDR1 SEHNR and CDR2 FQNEAQ (reference sequence). Trimming cost V 0 bases and J 7 bases, with 9 bases left between them.

This chain connects TRBV11-2 to TRBJ2-1; a possible D gene is TRBD2 (6 bases). CDR1 SGHAT and CDR2 FQNNGV come from the germline V gene. V lost 4 bases and J lost 14, with 24 bases in between. The CDR3 extends over 15 amino acids. The CDR3 region is CASSSQVTLAPAEFF. The CDR3 nucleotides read TGTGCCAGCAGCTCCCAGGTCACACTAGCCCCAGCGGAGTTCTTC. Supplemented by reference TRBV11-2 and TRBJ2-1, the full variable domain reads EAGVAQSPRYKIIEKRQSVAFWCNPISGHATLYWYQQILGQGPKLLIQFQNNGVVDDSQLPKDRFSAERLKGVDSTLKIQPAKLEDSAVYLCASSSQVTLAPAEFFGPGTRLTVL.

This sequence joins TRBV5-4 and TRBJ2-3; TRBD1 matches at 9 bases. The CDR3 has 15 residues. V was pared by 4 bases and J by 14 bases, with 17 bases of the junction left unmatched. Germline V lookup: CDR1 SGHNT, CDR2 YYREEE (reference sequence). CDR3 sequence reads: CASSAKDRGDHEGYF. The DNA of the CDR3 is TGTGCCAGCAGCGCGAAAGACAGGGGGGACCATGAGGGGTATTTT.

The genes are TRBV21-1 and TRBJ1-4; the D call of TRBD1 is as the table states it, not checked on the DNA. TRBV21-1 is designated a pseudogene. This CDR3 has 15 amino acids. Here the CDR3 DNA reads TGTGCCAGCAGCATAGAAAGGGGTCTTAATGAAAAACTGTTTTTT. Its translation: CASSIERGLNEKLFF.

V and J are TRBV27 and TRBJ2-1; 7 bases are shared with TRBD2. With V trimmed by 5 bases and J by 4 bases, 5 bases remained unmatched. The CDR3 runs 14 residues. Germline V lookup: CDR1 MNHEY, CDR2 SMNVEV (reference sequence). CDR3 sequence: CASSKAGPYNEQFF. CDR3 in DNA: TGTGCCAGCAGTAAAGCGGGACCTTACAATGAGCAGTTCTTC.

This chain joins TRBV2 and TRBJ1-4; D may be TRBD1 (5 bases). The CDR3 is 15 residues long. Germline V lookup: CDR1 SNHLY, CDR2 FYNNEI. Trimming shortened V by 6 bases and J by 3 bases, and 14 bases separated the two germline ends. CDR3 sequence reads: CASSKYRSPNEKLFF. The CDR3 bases are TGTGCCAGCAGCAAATACAGGAGTCCTAATGAAAAACTGTTTTTT.

The V and J genes are TRBV19 and TRBJ2-2; 7 nucleotides agree with TRBD2. Trimming cost V 2 bases and J 0 bases; bases outside gene matches: 3. CDR3 size: 16 residues. Germline V lookup: CDR1 LNHDA, CDR2 SQIVND (reference sequence). The CDR3 bases are TGTGCCAGTAGTATACTAGCGGCCCCGAACACCGGGGAGCTGTTTTTT. Protein: CASSILAAPNTGELFF. Full variable domain (rest looked up from reference TRBV19 and TRBJ2-2): DGGITQSPKYLFRKEGQNVTLSCEQNLNHDAMYWYRQDPGQGLRLIYYSQIVNDFQKGDIAEGYSVSREKKESFPLTVTSAQKNPTAFYLCASSILAAPNTGELFFGEGSRLTVL.